A single sample is the source of the 24 T cell receptor beta chains below, sequenced in a study of blood T cell repertoires in COVID-19. Sequencing was performed with immunoSEQ multiplex PCR; in TCRdb, only in-frame clones are kept and a portion is missing. Of about 220,000 clones listed, around 83% are singletons. Sequencing input: peripheral blood. The source of these receptors is a woman aged 45-65 years with COVID-19, enrolled during active disease.

The chain links TRBV4-1 to TRBJ2-2; the match to TRBD1 covers 10 bases. Looked up from germline, CDR1 is MGHRA and CDR2 is YSYEKL. This CDR3 has 16 amino acids. Germline trimming cut 1 base from V and 6 bases from J; bases unmatched to any gene: 5. The CDR3 DNA is TGCGCCAGCAGCCAAGGGGGACAGGGGAGGCCCGGGGAGCTGTTTTTT. As protein: CASSQGGQGRPGELFF.

The V call is TRBV19, the J call TRBJ2-1; TRBD1 is a possible D gene (5 bases). V dropped 6 bases and J dropped 6 bases, with 9 bases sitting between them. CDR1 is LNHDA, CDR2 SQIVND, per germline (reference sequence). This CDR3 region has 12 residues. CDR3 sequence: CASRGLGNEQFF. In DNA form, the CDR3 reads TGTGCCAGTAGGGGGCTGGGCAATGAGCAGTTCTTC.

V and J are TRBV7-9 and TRBJ1-1, with D possibly TRBD1 on 5 matching bases. This CDR3 is built from 14 residues. Germline CDR1 and CDR2: SEHNR and FQNEAQ (reference sequence). Trimming left V 6 bases short and J 1 base short, with 12 bases between. The CDR3 reads CASSTLDRNTEAFF. The CDR3 nucleotides are TGTGCCAGCAGTACCCTTGACAGGAACACTGAAGCTTTCTTT.

The chain couples TRBV7-2 to TRBJ2-1; 13 bases line up with TRBD2. J was trimmed by 6 bases and V by 4 bases; bases with no gene match: 3. This CDR3 is built from 15 residues. Germline CDR1 SGHTA, CDR2 FQGNSA. The DNA for the CDR3 is TGTGCCAGCAGCTCACTAGCGGGGGGGTTCAATGAGCAGTTCTTC. Amino acid sequence: CASSSLAGGFNEQFF.

The chain carries TRBV5-4 and TRBJ2-3; the D is unclear. The germline V gene encodes CDR1 SGHNT and CDR2 YYREEE (reference sequence). The CDR3 is 15 residues long. Trimming took off 3 bases at V and 0 bases at J, with 11 bases between the two ends. This chain's CDR3 is CASSSLMASTDTQYF. The CDR3 nucleotides read TGTGCCAGCAGCTCCCTTATGGCAAGCACAGATACGCAGTATTTT.

The chain carries TRBV7-8 and TRBJ2-2, with 11 positions matching TRBD2. CDR1 is SGHVS and CDR2 is FQNEAQ in the germline V gene. The CDR3 sequence is 19 residues long. V was pared by 5 bases and J by 2 bases, with 13 bases of the junction left unmatched. The CDR3 nucleotides are TGTGCCAGCAGCCCCGCGGGTAGCGGGGGGGCTTTTAACACCGGGGAGCTGTTTTTT. Translation: CASSPAGSGGAFNTGELFF.

This clone is a singleton in its sample. V is TRBV18 and J is TRBJ2-3; 8 bases are a match to TRBD2. Germline V CDR1 and CDR2: KGHSH, LQKENI. V trimming: 1 base; J trimming: 2 bases; junction bases outside the gene matches: 2. The CDR3 sequence is 15 residues long. In DNA, the CDR3 is TGTGCCAGCTCACCACTAGCGGGGAACACAGATACGCAGTATTTT. It specifies CASSPLAGNTDTQYF.

The chain recombines TRBV18 with TRBJ2-7; TRBD1 aligns across 7 bases. V shed 2 bases, J shed 2 bases, and the junction held 3 bases outside the gene matches. The germline CDR1 and CDR2 sequences are KGHSH and LQKENI. The CDR3 spans 14 residues. The CDR3 region is CASSPYRGPYEQYV. Written as DNA, the CDR3 is TGTGCCAGCTCACCATACAGGGGACCCTACGAGCAGTACGTC.

The chain recombines TRBV5-5 with TRBJ1-2, with 7 bases matching TRBD1. V gave up 2 bases and J gave up 7 bases; unmatched junction bases: 8. This CDR3 is 14 amino acids long. Germline lookup yields CDR1 SGHKS and CDR2 YYEKEE (reference sequence). As DNA, the CDR3 is TGTGCCAGCAGCTTACAACAGGGGAATCTTGGCTACACCTTC. Translated: CASSLQQGNLGYTF.

This clone was counted between two and nine times. V usage is TRBV6-2 or TRBV6-3 and J usage is TRBJ1-2; unclear D gene. Germline V lookup: CDR1 MNHEY, CDR2 SVGEGT. With 0 bases removed from V and 4 bases from J, the gap between germline ends came to 9 bases. This CDR3 contains 14 residues. CDR3 DNA: TGTGCCAGCAGTTACTCAACCCAGGTCTATGGCTACACCTTC. The encoded protein is CASSYSTQVYGYTF.

The chain links TRBV28 to TRBJ1-1; 8 bases match TRBD1. The junction had 8 bases not matched to a gene; V was cut back by 6 bases and J by 2 bases. The CDR3 loop spans 15 amino acids. CDR1 MDHEN and CDR2 SYDVKM come from the germline V gene. The CDR3 bases are TGTGCCAGCAGACCCCAGGGGGCATATAACACTGAAGCTTTCTTT. Residues: CASRPQGAYNTEAFF.

The chain combines TRBV10-2 with TRBJ2-7, with 8 bases aligning to TRBD2. Per germline, CDR1 WSHSY and CDR2 SAAADI. The CDR3 runs 14 residues. V gave up 5 bases and J gave up 1 base; unmatched junction bases: 4. For the CDR3, the DNA is TGCGCCAGCAGTTTAATAGCGGGGTCCTACGAGCAGTACTTC. Translation gives CASSLIAGSYEQYF.

The rearrangement links TRBV5-4 to TRBJ1-1, with 9 bases identical to TRBD1. This CDR3 comprises 14 residues. Looked up from germline, CDR1 is SGHNT and CDR2 is YYREEE (reference sequence). V shed 1 base and J 5 bases; nucleotides not matched to a gene: 3. For the CDR3, the DNA is TGTGCCAGCAGCTTGACAGGGGGCTGGACTGAAGCTTTCTTT. Amino acid sequence: CASSLTGGWTEAFF.

This sequence joins TRBV28 and TRBJ1-1, with TRBD1 identical over 8 bases. This CDR3 is 16 amino acids long. Trimming at V came to 3 bases and at J to 1 base, leaving 7 bases not matched to a gene. The germline gives CDR1 MDHEN, CDR2 SYDVKM. The CDR3 DNA follows: TGTGCCAGCAGTTTTGGTGGGACAGGTACGAACACTGAAGCTTTCTTT. It specifies CASSFGGTGTNTEAFF.

The chain carries TRBV27 and TRBJ1-1; no definite D call. Germline lookup yields CDR1 MNHEY and CDR2 SMNVEV (reference sequence). Trimming removed 5 bases at V and 1 base at J, with 17 bases between. The CDR3 is 16 amino acids. The CDR3 loop reads CASSLRPNPGNTEAFF. The CDR3 DNA follows: TGTGCCAGCAGTCTCCGACCCAACCCAGGGAACACTGAAGCTTTCTTT.

V usage is TRBV2 and J usage is TRBJ2-5, with D tentatively TRBD2 (7 bases). Trimming pared 7 bases from V and 5 bases from J, leaving 11 bases between. The germline V gene encodes CDR1 SNHLY and CDR2 FYNNEI. The CDR3 contains 12 residues. The CDR3 DNA sequence: TGTGCCAGCACGGGGGGCATGGAGACCCAGTACTTC. It specifies CASTGGMETQYF.

This clone was picked up one time. The chain combines TRBV6-2 or TRBV6-3 with TRBJ2-1, with TRBD2 matching over 15 bases. Germline V gene lookup returns CDR1 MNHEY and CDR2 SVGEGT. V was clipped by 2 bases and J by 4 bases; unmatched bases: 6. The CDR3 contains 18 residues. The CDR3 region is CASSYPRTSGGVYNEQFF. CDR3 in DNA: TGTGCCAGCAGTTACCCCAGGACTAGCGGGGGGGTGTACAATGAGCAGTTCTTC.

The rearrangement joins TRBV9 to TRBJ1-5; the D is unclear. The CDR3 extends over 14 amino acids. Looked up from germline, CDR1 is SGDLS and CDR2 is YYNGEE. V lost 4 bases, J lost 4 bases, and 12 bases lay in between. The CDR3 sequence is CASSNRGKNQPQHF. The CDR3 nucleotides are TGTGCCAGCAGCAACCGGGGTAAGAATCAGCCCCAGCATTTT.

This clone was observed a single time. The chain carries TRBV15 and TRBJ2-5, with D possibly matching TRBD1 (6 bases). The CDR3 loop spans 15 amino acids. V gave up 3 bases and J gave up 5 bases, with 16 bases separating them. CDR1 and CDR2 (germline): LNHNV, YYDKDF (reference sequence). The CDR3 DNA reads as TGTGCCACCAGCAGGCCCCAGGGGCAGGGGGAGACCCAGTACTTC. Translated, it gives CATSRPQGQGETQYF.

The V and J genes are TRBV7-2 and TRBJ1-4; TRBD1 agrees at 7 bases. The germline V gene has CDR1 SGHTA and CDR2 FQGNSA. The CDR3 runs 16 residues. V lost 1 base, J lost 5 bases, and 7 bases stayed unmatched. In DNA form, the CDR3 reads TGTGCCAGCAGCTTAGAAGGGCAGGGGGGCAATGAAAAACTGTTTTTT. It translates to CASSLEGQGGNEKLFF.

Only a few counts were recorded for this clone. The chain uses TRBV19 and TRBJ1-1; TRBD1 might be the D (5 bases). Germline V gene data show CDR1 as LNHDA and CDR2 as SQIVND (reference sequence). The CDR3 length is 14 residues. Trimming shortened V by 5 bases and J by 1 base, and 11 bases separated the two germline ends. CDR3 nucleotide sequence: TGTGCCAGTAGTCTCGGAAGGGGGAACACTGAAGCTTTCTTT. This encodes CASSLGRGNTEAFF.

The gene calls are TRBV11-2 and TRBJ2-1; D may be TRBD2 (6 bases). The CDR3 is 13 amino acids. V lost 5 bases to trimming and J lost 8 bases, with 13 bases between them. Per the germline V gene, CDR1 is SGHAT and CDR2 is FQNNGV. The CDR3 bases are TGTGCCAGCAGCCTTCGGAGCGGGTATGAGCAGTTCTTC. This encodes CASSLRSGYEQFF.

The chain carries TRBV29-1 and TRBJ2-3; D not resolved. Germline assignment: CDR1 SQVTM and CDR2 ANQGSEA. Trimming stripped 4 bases from V and 5 bases from J, with 10 bases between. This CDR3 comprises 12 residues. Here the CDR3 reads CSVVLGVDTQYF. The CDR3 DNA reads TGCAGCGTTGTACTCGGTGTAGATACGCAGTATTTT.

The CDR3 DNA reads TGTGCCAGCAGTTTCACAGGGGTTTTCACCTTC. It specifies CASSFTGVFTF. The chain uses TRBV12-3 or TRBV12-4 and TRBJ1-2, with TRBD1 matching over 7 bases. There are 11 residues in the CDR3. V was pared by 3 bases and J by 13 bases, with 5 bases of the junction left unmatched.